Listed below are T cell receptor beta chains from one sample, sequenced in a study of shared clonotypes between healthy human individuals. Some clones are missing from TCRdb's copy, which holds only in-frame ones; the method was immunoSEQ multiplex PCR. The top ten hold around 0.4% of the sample, which has about 2.4 million clones, roughly 93% seen once. Input material: naive CD4+ T cells from PBMCs. These receptors originate from a man aged 18-30 years in good health. Some clones in this sample may be carry-over from other donors' samples. CDR3s leave out the opening cysteine and the closing phenylalanine or tryptophan. Some rows mark clone size as missing; the rest say once, few, many or name a class of expanded clone.

v_call clone_size cdr3_aa
TRBV19 . ASSPSGLNQPQH
TRBV18 . ASSPLPGGHTEAF
TRBV28 . ASSPPQGGTYEQY
TRBV9 . ASSAGTGGFANEKLF
TRBV18 . ASSQSDSNQPQH
TRBV18 . ASSTGQISYEQY
TRBV28 once ASSFTTGGAAQY
TRBV19 once ASSTLAGSNTGELF
TRBV28 . ASSFIDGYT
TRBV11-2 . ASSNLAGFGTDTQY
TRBV2 . ASSERGDPLPQH
TRBV15 . ATSRGLLSTDTQY
TRBV10-2 . ASSDTTASYNSPLH
TRBV18 . ASSPGQGTYEQY
TRBV5-8 . ASSLAVNYQETQY
TRBV7-3 once ASSPDRGRAGELF
TRBV30 . AWGNGLAREQY
TRBV27 once ASSIGTARSYEQY
TRBV30 . AWSPVAYEQY
TRBV11-2 . ASSSLAGVGTQY
TRBV5-1 . ASSATLTSGTGGSSY
TRBV19 . ASTRSTYNEQF
TRBV14 . ASSPTVNTEAF
TRBV5-4 . ASSSPSGGYNEQF
TRBV19 . ASTLGARNEQF
TRBV6-6 . ASSTGSEQY
TRBV19 . ASTHRGITEAF
TRBV6-6 . ASSSGLAQYNEQF
TRBV28 . ASTRGRAEVFKNIQY
TRBV5-1 . ASSLMGTGNTIY
TRBV5-1 . ASRVSSNYGYT
TRBV5-1 . ASSLGDTNEQF
TRBV7-2 . ASSPRAVFYEQY
TRBV20-1 . SVQRGDEQF
TRBV6-6 . ASSKGAGGQETQY
TRBV11-2 . ASSYTGRYGYT
TRBV5-1 . ASSFPGPQYGYT
TRBV9 . ASSSDREGGYT
TRBV10-3 . ATADGIFIDTQY
TRBV28 . ASSLLPGGGGTEAF
TRBV30 few AWRVLNTGELF
TRBV7-2 . ASSLVAGGSNEQF
TRBV5-5 . ASSLFPARLYEQY
TRBV2 . ASAYSPPFEKLF
TRBV30 . AWSVRVGNEQF
TRBV30 . AWSGLTALGSGNTIY
TRBV28 . ASSLSDYGYT
TRBV11-2 . ASSLLNDRGLGELF
TRBV18 . ASSPGQGHYGYT
TRBV28 . ASSLRPPGNEQF
TRBV5-1 . ASSTGQGADYDYT
TRBV29-1 . SVEAWDRGVYEQY
TRBV5-1 . ASSLAGQGNTGELF
TRBV27 . ASSGTGSGYGYT
TRBV7-9 . ASAGTGNGEQY
TRBV7-2 . ASSLEGTRFEQY
TRBV7-2 . ASSRRQPPSNEQF
TRBV7-9 . ASSFRQDLTGELF
TRBV5-3 . ARSLGITEQF